Listed here is a single T cell receptor (beta chain). Its specificity is unknown. This entry is derived from a study of memory CD4+ T cells and cytomegalovirus serostatus. Looking at the study overall: Healthy Belgian adult donors included roughly nine CMV-positive and about two dozen CMV-negative people. Findings and caveats of the study: Of 150 to 200 reported CMV TCRbeta sequences, under 70 were found in memory CD4+ repertoires.

Sequencing was performed with immunoSEQ multiplex PCR; in TCRdb, only in-frame clones are kept and a portion is missing. The data hold tens of thousands of clones, with 82% observed a single time. Single viable CD3+CD4+CD8-CD45RO+ cells were sorted as the memory CD4+ T cells. Positive selection with CD4 microbeads enriched total CD4+ T cells. Material: memory CD4+ T cells from blood. This sequence originates from an adult in good health and CMV-seronegative. Some clones in this sample may be carry-over from other donors' samples.

CDR3 nucleotides: TGTGCCAGCAGTTTAGGGTGGGGACGGATCCAAGAGACCCAGTACTTC. Its translation is CASSLGWGRIQETQYF. J is TRBJ2-5 and V is TRBV27, with D perhaps TRBD1 or TRBD2 (5 bases each). The V gene's germline CDR1 is MNHEY and CDR2 SMNVEV (reference sequence). The CDR3 length is 16 residues. V was trimmed by 2 bases and J by 1 base, leaving 14 bases between them.